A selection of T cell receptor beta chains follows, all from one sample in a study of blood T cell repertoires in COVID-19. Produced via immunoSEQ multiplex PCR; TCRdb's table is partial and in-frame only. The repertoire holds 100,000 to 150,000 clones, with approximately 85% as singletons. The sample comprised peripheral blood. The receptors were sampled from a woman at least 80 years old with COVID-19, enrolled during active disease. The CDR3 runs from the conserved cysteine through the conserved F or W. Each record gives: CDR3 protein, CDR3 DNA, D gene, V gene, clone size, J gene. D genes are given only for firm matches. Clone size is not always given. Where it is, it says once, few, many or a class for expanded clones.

CDR3: CASSPGLAGRNEQFF
DNA: TGTGCCAGCAGCCCCGGACTAGCGGGCCGCAATGAGCAGTTCTTC
D: TRBD2
V: TRBV5-6
size: NA
J: TRBJ2-1

CDR3: CASSLDSGPGELFF
DNA: TGTGCCAGCAGCTTAGATTCCGGTCCCGGGGAGCTGTTTTTT
D: NA
V: TRBV11-2
size: NA
J: TRBJ2-2

CDR3: CASSSPGQGNEQYF
DNA: TGTGCCAGCAGCTCACCGGGACAGGGGAACGAGCAGTACTTC
D: TRBD1
V: TRBV5-5
size: NA
J: TRBJ2-7

CDR3: CASSAASGPTRPDTQYF
DNA: TGTGCCAGTAGTGCCGCTAGCGGGCCGACCCGGCCAGATACGCAGTATTTT
D: TRBD2
V: TRBV19
size: once
J: TRBJ2-3

CDR3: CASSLFRGNEQFF
DNA: TGTGCCAGCAGCTTATTCCGAGGGAATGAGCAGTTCTTC
D: NA
V: TRBV7-2
size: NA
J: TRBJ2-1

CDR3: CASSPPAWTGRSGNTIYF
DNA: TGTGCCAGTAGTCCCCCCGCGTGGACAGGTAGAAGCGGAAACACCATATATTTT
D: TRBD1
V: TRBV19
size: NA
J: TRBJ1-3

CDR3: CASSYVRSGELFF
DNA: TGTGCCAGCAGTTACGTCCGGTCCGGGGAGCTGTTTTTT
D: NA
V: TRBV6-6
size: NA
J: TRBJ2-2

CDR3: CASSRGIWGYTF
DNA: TGTGCCAGCAGCCGGGGGATATGGGGCTACACCTTC
D: NA
V: TRBV28
size: NA
J: TRBJ1-2

CDR3: CASSDVRTNTEAFF
DNA: TGTGCCAGCAGTGATGTCAGGACTAACACTGAAGCTTTCTTT
D: NA
V: TRBV6-1
size: NA
J: TRBJ1-1

CDR3: CASSQDYGSSRDTQYF
DNA: TGCGCCAGCAGCCAAGATTACGGGAGTTCGAGAGATACGCAGTATTTT
D: NA
V: TRBV4-3
size: once
J: TRBJ2-3

CDR3: CASSQDEGGADTQYF
DNA: TGCGCCAGCAGCCAAGATGAGGGAGGGGCAGATACGCAGTATTTT
D: TRBD2
V: TRBV4-3
size: NA
J: TRBJ2-3

CDR3: CASSLILAGDDTQYF
DNA: TGTGCCAGCAGCTTGATACTAGCGGGAGATGATACGCAGTATTTT
D: TRBD2
V: TRBV5-6
size: once
J: TRBJ2-3

CDR3: CASSSWTGELFF
DNA: TGTGCCAGCAGCTCCTGGACAGGGGAGCTGTTTTTT
D: NA
V: TRBV11-2
size: once
J: TRBJ2-2

CDR3: CASSQVNEQYF
DNA: TGTGCCAGCAGCCAAGTAAATGAGCAGTACTTC
D: NA
V: TRBV3-1/TRBV3-2
size: NA
J: TRBJ2-7

CDR3: CASSETSDTFYGYTF
DNA: TGTGCCAGCAGTGAAACAAGTGACACCTTCTATGGCTACACCTTC
D: NA
V: TRBV2
size: NA
J: TRBJ1-2

CDR3: CASGGTGRQETQYF
DNA: TGTGCCAGCGGAGGGACAGGGAGGCAAGAGACCCAGTACTTC
D: TRBD1
V: TRBV2
size: NA
J: TRBJ2-5

CDR3: CASSWRERYNEQFF
DNA: TGTGCCAGCAGTTGGCGGGAGAGGTACAATGAGCAGTTCTTC
D: TRBD2
V: TRBV28
size: NA
J: TRBJ2-1

CDR3: CASSPKTGENYGYTF
DNA: TGTGCCAGCAGCCCGAAGACAGGGGAGAACTATGGCTACACCTTC
D: TRBD1
V: TRBV3-1/TRBV3-2
size: NA
J: TRBJ1-2

CDR3: CASSPTTGQVYGYTF
DNA: TGTGCCAGCAGCCCAACTACAGGGCAGGTCTATGGCTACACCTTC
D: NA
V: TRBV28
size: NA
J: TRBJ1-2

CDR3: CASSVGGRAPYEQYF
DNA: TGTGCCAGCAGCGTAGGCGGGAGGGCCCCTTACGAGCAGTACTTC
D: TRBD2
V: TRBV9
size: few
J: TRBJ2-7

CDR3: CASSRPTGGGYTF
DNA: TGTGCCAGCAGTCGTCCCACAGGGGGCGGCTACACCTTC
D: TRBD1
V: TRBV12-3/TRBV12-4
size: NA
J: TRBJ1-2

CDR3: CASSIQVPLGVKLFF
DNA: TGTGCCAGTAGTATACAGGTCCCGCTCGGTGTGAAACTGTTTTTT
D: NA
V: TRBV19
size: NA
J: TRBJ1-4

CDR3: CASRGALGDTDTQYF
DNA: TGTGCCAGCAGAGGGGCATTAGGGGACACAGATACGCAGTATTTT
D: NA
V: TRBV4-2
size: NA
J: TRBJ2-3

CDR3: CASSPSGRGSYNEQFF
DNA: TGTGCCAGCAGCCCTAGCGGGAGGGGCTCCTACAATGAGCAGTTCTTC
D: TRBD2
V: TRBV9
size: NA
J: TRBJ2-1

CDR3: CATSRGPLRAQNYGYTF
DNA: TGTGCCACCAGCAGAGGTCCGCTCAGGGCCCAAAACTATGGCTACACCTTC
D: NA
V: TRBV15
size: NA
J: TRBJ1-2

CDR3: CASSLVSSGRAGSYEQYF
DNA: TGTGCCAGCAGCTTAGTATCTAGCGGGAGGGCTGGCTCCTACGAGCAGTACTTC
D: TRBD2
V: TRBV11-2
size: NA
J: TRBJ2-7

CDR3: CASSYGTAKINEQFF
DNA: TGTGCCAGCAGTTATGGGACAGCTAAAATCAATGAGCAGTTCTTC
D: TRBD1
V: TRBV6-2/TRBV6-3
size: NA
J: TRBJ2-1

CDR3: CASSPGLAGRELFF
DNA: TGTGCCAGCAGTCCCGGACTAGCGGGTAGGGAGCTGTTTTTT
D: TRBD2
V: TRBV6-5
size: NA
J: TRBJ2-2

CDR3: CASSDGTSSEQYF
DNA: TGTGCCAGCAGTGATGGGACTAGTAGTGAGCAGTACTTC
D: TRBD2
V: TRBV25-1
size: NA
J: TRBJ2-7

CDR3: CASSLTGHLNTGELFF
DNA: TGTGCCAGCAGTTTAACGGGTCACTTGAACACCGGGGAGCTGTTTTTT
D: NA
V: TRBV28
size: NA
J: TRBJ2-2